Described below is a single TCR beta chain sequence and its context. The antigen this receptor binds is unknown. Base-call qualities are not available, and no considerably larger clone is one nucleotide away. Each collaborating institution followed its own protocols to collect whole blood in K2EDTA tubes. Collaborator samples were shipped for TCRbeta analysis as frozen whole blood, isolated PBMCs, or DNA extracted from either sample type. The immunoSEQ Assay, a bias-controlled multiplex PCR, was used to amplify TCRbeta CDR3 regions from genomic DNA. Per the original workflow: Within the assay, amplification of reference gene primers was used to estimate how many nucleated cells each sample contained. To quantify the absolute abundance of each unique TCRbeta CDR3 rearrangement, sequence reads were collapsed and filtered. For each sample, productive Simpson clonality was calculated by taking the square root of Simpson's diversity index across productive rearrangements. TCRdb obtained this table from immuneACCESS and retained in-frame rearrangements with V and J assigned. These tables miss some clones; where compared with another copy, unresolved V genes account for less than half of the shortfall, and the remainder is unexplained. V and J calls and clone size follow that table, whereas D and trimming were derived from the DNA. This sample holds 40,000 to 55,000 clones; around 86% were observed only once. Together, the top ten hold 14% of the sample.

Trimmed from V: 6 bases; trimmed from J: 5 bases; junction bases lacking a gene match: 3. The CDR3 covers 13 residues, taking in both the cysteine and the phenylalanine. Of all the DNA, just the CDR3 is kept, 39 bases in frame from base 1. Reading the germline V gene gives CDR1 SGHNT and CDR2 YENEEA. The sample belongs to a study of blood T cell repertoires in COVID-19 (dated by TCRdb to between 2020 and 2021). In terms of the full investigation: Samples covering the acute and convalescent phases of COVID-19 were provided by collaborators in the United States, Italy and Spain. The material from the prospective study consisted of cDNA or gDNA derived from T cells, B-cell-depleted T cells, or PBMCs. The dataset comprised deeply sampled blood TCRbeta repertoires from subjects exposed to, actively infected with, or recovered from COVID-19. The repertoires were released in a freely available public database meant as a resource for research on the immune response to SARS-CoV-2. The samples were drawn from the first 160 participants of the ongoing ImmuneRACE study and from 1,254 subjects provided by 6 global collaborators. Nearly every sample came with metadata listing a de-identified subject ID, COVID-19 status, age in years and sex. Where available, HLA class I and class II types were obtained from metadata supplied by the sample provider rather than from assay-based typing.

Beyond this particular receptor, the publication reports: How much clinical and demographic metadata was included differed by source and by participant, and the metadata was provided uncurated.

Sequenced: peripheral blood. Here the chain combines TRBV11-3 and TRBJ2-4; 8 central bases correspond to TRBD2. The origin of this receptor is a human donor with acute or convalescent COVID-19. The donor label of this sample is uncertain. The CDR3 region: CASRRGVENIQYF. At the DNA level, the sequence is TGTGCCAGCAGGCGGGGGGTTGAAAACATTCAGTACTTC.